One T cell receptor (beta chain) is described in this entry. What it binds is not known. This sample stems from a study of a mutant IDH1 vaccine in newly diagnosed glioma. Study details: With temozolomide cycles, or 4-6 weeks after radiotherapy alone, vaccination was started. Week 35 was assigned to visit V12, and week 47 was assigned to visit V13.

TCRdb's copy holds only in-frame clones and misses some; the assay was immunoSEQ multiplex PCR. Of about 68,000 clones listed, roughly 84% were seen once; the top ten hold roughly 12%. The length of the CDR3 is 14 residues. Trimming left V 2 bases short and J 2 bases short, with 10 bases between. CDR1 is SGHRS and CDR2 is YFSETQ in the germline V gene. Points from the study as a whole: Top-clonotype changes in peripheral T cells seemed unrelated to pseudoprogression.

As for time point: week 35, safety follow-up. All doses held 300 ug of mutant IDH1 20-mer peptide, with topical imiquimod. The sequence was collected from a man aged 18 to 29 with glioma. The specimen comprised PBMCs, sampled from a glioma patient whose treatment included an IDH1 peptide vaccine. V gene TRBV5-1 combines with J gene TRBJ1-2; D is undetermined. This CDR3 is CASSFETANYGYTF. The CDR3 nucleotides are TGCGCCAGCAGCTTCGAGACCGCGAACTATGGCTACACCTTC.